This T cell receptor (beta chain) was observed in a study of T cells in Graves' hyperthyroidism and ophthalmopathy. The definition of stable Graves' hyperthyroidism was no ophthalmopathy progression within 18 months. In patients aged 18 to 65, hyperthyroidism was newly diagnosed, with duration under 2 months. Clinicians diagnosed patients from clinical symptoms, serum thyroxine and TRAb, thyroid ultrasound and orbital computed tomography. Of note for this clonotype: Its antigen is undetermined. This may be a read error, as it is one base from a much larger clone.

Germline V gives CDR1 MNHEY, CDR2 SVGAGI. The CDR3 totals 13 residues. Study-level points and caveats: A 13 V-J model separated ophthalmopathy from stable hyperthyroidism.

Using RNA transcripts as the source, TCR beta CDR3 regions were amplified. Carried out on the TCR CDR3, a first-round RT-PCR used the HTBI primer set. MiXCR, applied by TCRdb to the multiplex PCR reads, yields one record per CDR3 protein. Counted here are a few hundred thousand distinct CDR3 sequences, roughly 46% occurring once; the ten biggest clones make up just under 8.5%. The receptor's source is a woman aged 18-29 years with Graves' hyperthyroidism. V is TRBV6-5 and J is TRBJ2-2; a weak D match, TRBD2 (5 bases). The sample comprised peripheral blood or thyroid tissue (not recorded which). In DNA, the CDR3 is TGTGCCATCAGTTACTCGAGGGCGGGCGAGCTGTTTTTT. This sequence encodes CAISYSRAGELFF.